This T cell receptor beta chain was found in a study of identical twins. The CDR3 extends over 12 amino acids. CDR1 is LGHDT and CDR2 is YNNKEL in the germline V gene (reference sequence). The V end was cut by 0 bases, the J end by 14 bases, with 13 bases between. Study-level points and caveats: With monozygotic twins, out-of-frame TCR alpha sharing exceeded what models estimated. Conclusions relied on cross-sectional statistical analysis, not following the same donors. The abundant beta clonotypes from cord blood had fewer insertions, and memory repertoires had none of this.

TCRdb fed the 5' RACE reads into MiXCR, producing one record per CDR3 protein. This table has about 890,000 distinct CDR3 sequences, roughly 12% appearing once. This clonotype was seen a few times. Antigen unknown. This same sample was also taken into another study, of yellow fever vaccine responses in identical twins.

The sample consisted of PBMCs. This clonotype originated in a young woman in good health. The chain recombines TRBV3-1 with TRBJ2-5; weak D call: TRBD1 (6 bases). Written as DNA, the CDR3 is TGTGCCAGCAGCCAAGACCTGGACAGCCCCTACTTC. This gives the protein CASSQDLDSPYF.